This passage covers 26 T cell receptor beta chains from one sample sequenced in a study of blood T cell repertoires in COVID-19. Clones were sequenced by immunoSEQ multiplex PCR, and TCRdb holds only the in-frame ones, with some missing. The table has approximately 170,000 clones, 84% seen once; the top ten hold roughly 8.6%. The sequencing input was PBMCs or T cells enriched from blood (not recorded which). The receptors shown here come from a woman between 50 and 59 years old who had recovered from COVID-19.

This chain joins TRBV2 and TRBJ2-2; 10 bases line up with TRBD2. This CDR3 has 15 residues. Germline CDR1 is SNHLY and CDR2 is FYNNEI. J was trimmed by 5 bases and V by 4 bases; bases with no gene match: 4. The CDR3 sequence is CASSALAGATGELFF. In DNA form, the CDR3 reads TGTGCCAGCAGTGCGCTAGCGGGAGCAACCGGGGAGCTGTTTTTT.

The chain uses TRBV19 and TRBJ1-1, with a weak D call TRBD1 (6 bases). The CDR3 has 16 amino acids. Between the trimmed V and J ends, which lost 4 bases and 0 bases, there was a span of 15 bases. In germline, CDR1 is LNHDA, CDR2 SQIVND (reference sequence). CDR3 bases: TGTGCCAGTAGTAGACAAGGGACAAGGATGAACACTGAAGCTTTCTTT. Protein product: CASSRQGTRMNTEAFF.

The rearrangement links TRBV10-3 to TRBJ2-1; the D gene is possibly TRBD1 (5 bases). From germline, CDR1 is ENHRY and CDR2 SYGVKD. This CDR3 is 15 amino acids long. Trimming shortened V by 4 bases and J by 7 bases, and 17 bases separated the two germline ends. As DNA, the CDR3 is TGTGCCATCAGTGCCCCGCCTTTTGGGGCGAATGAGCAGTTCTTC. Translating it yields CAISAPPFGANEQFF.

The chain is built from TRBV7-3 and TRBJ2-2, with 11 bases lining up with TRBD2. V lost 4 bases and J lost 6; bases outside the gene matches: 7. The CDR3 is made up of 16 amino acids. The germline V gene has CDR1 SGHTA and CDR2 FQGTGA. Here the CDR3 reads CASSSGLAGGAGELFF. CDR3 coding DNA: TGTGCCAGCAGCTCAGGACTAGCGGGTGGGGCCGGGGAGCTGTTTTTT.

The chain links TRBV24-1 to TRBJ2-1; 10 bases line up with TRBD2. This CDR3 has 17 residues. Germline trimming cut 4 bases from V and 4 bases from J; bases unmatched to any gene: 9. Germline V lookup: CDR1 KGHDR, CDR2 SFDVKD. DNA of the CDR3: TGTGCCACCAGTGACCGCCGGACTAGCGGCACTTACAATGAGCAGTTCTTC. Translated, it gives CATSDRRTSGTYNEQFF.

This rearrangement joins TRBV3-1 (or the pseudogene TRBV3-2) to TRBJ1-2, with D uncertain. V gave up 1 base and J gave up 4 bases, with 10 bases separating them. The CDR3 has 14 residues. CDR1 and CDR2 (germline): LGHDT, YNNKEL (reference sequence). The CDR3 coding sequence is TGTGCCAGCAGCCAAGTTGCGGAGGTCTATGGCTACACCTTC. Amino acids: CASSQVAEVYGYTF.

This chain connects TRBV4-3 to TRBJ2-3; D is unclear. V lost 1 base and J 8 bases, leaving 10 bases between the germline ends. Looked up from germline, CDR1 is LGHNA and CDR2 is YSLEER. CDR3 size: 13 residues. CDR3 residues: CASSQGLELTQYF. The CDR3 DNA follows: TGCGCCAGCAGCCAAGGCTTAGAACTTACGCAGTATTTT.

This clone was seen more than once but under ten times. This sequence joins TRBV18 and TRBJ2-7, with 8 bases matching TRBD1. Germline CDR1 and CDR2: KGHSH and LQKENI. This CDR3 has 13 amino acids. With 6 bases clipped from V and 5 bases from J, the junction kept 6 bases outside the gene matches. CDR3 nucleotides: TGTGCCAGCTCTGCATCAGGGGGCAACGAGCAGTACTTC. Its translation: CASSASGGNEQYF.

The chain couples TRBV7-2 to TRBJ1-2; 9 positions agree with TRBD1. Germline-derived CDR1 and CDR2 are SGHTA and FQGNSA. Germline trimming cut 5 bases from V and 7 bases from J; bases unmatched to any gene: 8. This CDR3 region has 14 residues. The CDR3 spells CASSPYRGQGGYTF. The DNA for the CDR3 is TGTGCCAGCAGCCCTTACAGGGGGCAGGGTGGCTACACCTTC. The entire variable domain, with the rest obtained from reference TRBV7-2 and TRBJ1-2, is as follows: GAGVSQSPSNKVTEKGKDVELRCDPISGHTALYWYRQSLGQGLEFLIYFQGNSAPDKSGLPSDRFSAERTGGSVSTLTIQRTQQEDSAVYLCASSPYRGQGGYTFGSGTRLTVV.

The V call is TRBV18, the J call TRBJ2-6; possible D gene TRBD2, 5 bases. V was cut by 1 base and J by 2 bases, with 6 bases left in between. This CDR3 contains 15 residues. In germline, CDR1 is KGHSH, CDR2 LQKENI. The CDR3 spells CASSPLGTGANVLTF. The CDR3 DNA is TGTGCCAGCTCACCACTCGGGACTGGGGCCAACGTCCTGACTTTC.

The chain has TRBV7-9 and TRBJ1-5, with D hard to call. The CDR3 covers 14 residues. Germline CDR1 and CDR2: SEHNR and FQNEAQ (reference sequence). V gave up 3 bases and J gave up 7 bases, with 13 bases separating them. Here the CDR3 DNA reads TGTGCCAGCAGCTTGGCCGGAGGGTCGCAGCCCCAGCATTTT. Protein product: CASSLAGGSQPQHF.

V and J are TRBV7-9 and TRBJ1-1; D is unclear. The CDR3 runs to 15 residues. CDR1 and CDR2 (germline): SEHNR, FQNEAQ (reference sequence). V lost 3 bases to trimming and J lost 0 bases, with 11 bases between them. Here the CDR3 reads CASSFLLAMNTEAFF. CDR3 DNA: TGTGCCAGCAGCTTCCTATTAGCCATGAACACTGAAGCTTTCTTT.

The chain joins TRBV7-2 to TRBJ2-2; D may be TRBD2 (6 bases). Trimming cost V 1 base and J 0 bases, with 6 bases left between them. From germline, CDR1 is SGHTA and CDR2 FQGNSA. The CDR3 covers 15 residues. This chain's CDR3 is CASSLGGTNTGELFF. CDR3 nucleotide sequence: TGTGCCAGCAGCTTAGGCGGGACGAACACCGGGGAGCTGTTTTTT. The variable domain in full, with the rest retrieved from reference TRBV7-2 and TRBJ2-2, is GAGVSQSPSNKVTEKGKDVELRCDPISGHTALYWYRQSLGQGLEFLIYFQGNSAPDKSGLPSDRFSAERTGGSVSTLTIQRTQQEDSAVYLCASSLGGTNTGELFFGEGSRLTVL.

The chain recombines TRBV6-2 or TRBV6-3 with TRBJ2-7, with D hard to call. CDR1 and CDR2 from the germline V gene are MNHEY and SVGEGT. The CDR3 totals 13 residues. V lost 2 bases, J lost 3 bases, and 8 bases lay in between. In DNA form, the CDR3 reads TGTGCCAGCAGTTACAAAGAGAACTACGAGCAGTACTTC. It translates to CASSYKENYEQYF.

This clone was observed a single time. The chain links TRBV28 to TRBJ2-7; 9 nucleotides agree with TRBD1. Germline V lookup: CDR1 MDHEN, CDR2 SYDVKM. The CDR3 sequence is 15 residues long. With 5 bases clipped from V and 6 bases from J, the junction kept 11 bases outside the gene matches. This chain's CDR3 is CASSPRGQGPSEQYF. In DNA, the CDR3 is TGTGCCAGCAGTCCCCGGGGACAGGGTCCCTCCGAGCAGTACTTC.

This clone was picked up one time. The chain joins TRBV7-6 to TRBJ2-3; 7 bases align to TRBD2. This CDR3 region has 16 residues. V gave up 2 bases and J gave up 2 bases; unmatched junction bases: 7. The germline gives CDR1 SGHVS, CDR2 FNYEAQ. The CDR3 nucleotides read TGTGCCAGCAGCTTATTCCCCAGCGGGAACACAGATACGCAGTATTTT. It is translated as CASSLFPSGNTDTQYF.

The rearrangement joins TRBV27 to TRBJ1-5, with D unresolved. V shed 9 bases and J shed 4 bases, with 10 bases lying between them. Germline V gives CDR1 MNHEY, CDR2 SMNVEV (reference sequence). The length of the CDR3 is 12 residues. The chain's CDR3 is CASKERNQPQHF. The DNA for the CDR3 is TGTGCCAGTAAAGAGCGAAATCAGCCCCAGCATTTT.

The chain carries TRBV21-1 and TRBJ2-3; the table assigns TRBD2, which was not confirmed against the DNA. TRBV21-1 is labeled a pseudogene. The CDR3 consists of 17 residues. As DNA, the CDR3 is TGTGCCAGCAGCAAAGTTGAAGCGGGAGAGGCAACAGATACGCAGTATTTT. It yields the protein CASSKVEAGEATDTQYF.

V gene TRBV27 combines with J gene TRBJ2-7; 15 bases match TRBD2. CDR3 length equals 15 residues. Germline CDR1 is MNHEY and CDR2 is SMNVEV (reference sequence). After removal of 5 bases from V and 6 bases from J, the junction contained 5 bases not matched to a gene. For the CDR3, the DNA is TGTGCCAGCAGTAGGACTAGCGGGAGGGCCGTCGAGCAGTACTTC. Translating it yields CASSRTSGRAVEQYF.

This clone was counted a few times. The CDR3 region has the DNA TGTGCCAGCACCCAGGGCATACAGCCCCAGCATTTT. This codes for CASTQGIQPQHF. V is TRBV12-3 or TRBV12-4 and J is TRBJ1-5, with a tentative D call TRBD1 (5 bases). The CDR3 contains 12 residues. Trimming cost V 7 bases and J 7 bases, with 11 bases left between them.

This chain connects TRBV5-1 to TRBJ2-3, with 8 bases aligning to TRBD1. J lost 1 base, V lost 4 bases, and 2 bases had no gene match. The CDR3 contains 14 residues. From germline, CDR1 is SGHRS and CDR2 YFSETQ. CDR3 nucleotide sequence: TGCGCCAGCAGCGTACAGGGGGGCACAGATACGCAGTATTTT. Encoded protein: CASSVQGGTDTQYF.

The V and J genes are TRBV6-5 and TRBJ2-7, with D possibly matching TRBD1 (6 bases). The CDR3 consists of 12 residues. Deletions cut 8 bases from V and 0 bases from J, with 8 bases between. Germline V gene data show CDR1 as MNHEY and CDR2 as SVGAGI. The DNA for the CDR3 is TGTGCCAGCGGGGGCAGCTCCTACGAGCAGTACTTC. Translation: CASGGSSYEQYF.

The V and J genes are TRBV25-1 and TRBJ2-5; 8 bases match TRBD2. The CDR3 is 13 residues long. V shed 8 bases and J 2 bases; nucleotides not matched to a gene: 4. CDR1 is MGHDK, CDR2 SYGVNS, per germline. Here the CDR3 reads CASRASGQETQYF. For the CDR3, the DNA is TGTGCCAGCCGGGCTAGCGGGCAAGAGACCCAGTACTTC.

The chain carries TRBV5-1 and TRBJ1-1, with a weak D call TRBD1 (5 bases). Between the trimmed V and J ends, which lost 4 bases and 6 bases, there was a span of 16 bases. This CDR3 has 14 amino acids. The germline gives CDR1 SGHRS, CDR2 YFSETQ. The CDR3 nucleotides are TGCGCCAGCAGCCCAGGGTGGGAGGGCGCTGAAGCTTTCTTT. It codes for CASSPGWEGAEAFF.

The chain uses TRBV5-1 and TRBJ2-3, with TRBD2 matching over 7 bases. V lost 1 base to trimming and J lost 4 bases; unmatched junction nucleotides: 6. Germline V gives CDR1 SGHRS, CDR2 YFSETQ. CDR3 length: 15 residues. The CDR3 reads CASSLRTGRADTQYF. CDR3 in DNA: TGCGCCAGCAGCTTGCGGACGGGGAGGGCAGATACGCAGTATTTT. The whole variable domain, remainder taken from reference TRBV5-1 and TRBJ2-3, is KAGVTQTPRYLIKTRGQQVTLSCSPISGHRSVSWYQQTPGQGLQFLFEYFSETQRNKGNFPGRFSGRQFSNSRSEMNVSTLELGDSALYLCASSLRTGRADTQYFGPGTRLTVL.

The CDR3 DNA sequence: TGCGCCAGCAGCCGGACGGACAACTCCTACGAGCAGTACTTC. This translates into CASSRTDNSYEQYF. The genes are TRBV4-1 and TRBJ2-7, with D possibly TRBD1 on 5 matching bases. The CDR3 extends over 14 amino acids. The germline V gene has CDR1 MGHRA and CDR2 YSYEKL. Trimming cost V 4 bases and J 0 bases, with 10 bases left between them.